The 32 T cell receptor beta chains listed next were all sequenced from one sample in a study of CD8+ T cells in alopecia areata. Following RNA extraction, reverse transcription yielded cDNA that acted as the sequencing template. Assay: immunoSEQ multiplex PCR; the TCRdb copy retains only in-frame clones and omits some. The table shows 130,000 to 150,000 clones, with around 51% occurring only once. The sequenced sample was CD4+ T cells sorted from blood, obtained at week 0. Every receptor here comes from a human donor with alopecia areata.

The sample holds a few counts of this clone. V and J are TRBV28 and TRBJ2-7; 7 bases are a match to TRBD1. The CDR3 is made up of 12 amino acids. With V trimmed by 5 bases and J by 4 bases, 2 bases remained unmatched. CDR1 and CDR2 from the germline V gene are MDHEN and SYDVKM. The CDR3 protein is CASSVQGYEQYF. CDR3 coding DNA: TGTGCCAGCAGTGTACAGGGGTACGAGCAGTACTTC.

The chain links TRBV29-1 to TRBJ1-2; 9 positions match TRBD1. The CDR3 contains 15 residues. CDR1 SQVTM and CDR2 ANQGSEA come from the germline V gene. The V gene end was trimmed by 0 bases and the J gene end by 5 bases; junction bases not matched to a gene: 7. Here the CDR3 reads CSVEDSGTGFYGYTF. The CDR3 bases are TGCAGCGTTGAAGATAGCGGGACAGGGTTTTATGGCTACACCTTC.

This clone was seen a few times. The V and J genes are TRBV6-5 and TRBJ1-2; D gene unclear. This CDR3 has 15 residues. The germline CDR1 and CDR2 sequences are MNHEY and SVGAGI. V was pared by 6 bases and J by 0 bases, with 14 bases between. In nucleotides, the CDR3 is TGTGCCAGCAGCGTTGGTCCAGGCCCTAACTATGGCTACACCTTC. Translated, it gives CASSVGPGPNYGYTF.

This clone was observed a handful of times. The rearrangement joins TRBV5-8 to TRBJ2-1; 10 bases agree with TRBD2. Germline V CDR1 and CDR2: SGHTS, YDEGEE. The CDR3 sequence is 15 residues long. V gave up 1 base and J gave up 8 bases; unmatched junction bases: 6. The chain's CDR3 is CASSLYPLAGYEQFF. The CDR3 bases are TGTGCCAGCAGCTTGTACCCACTAGCGGGATATGAGCAGTTCTTC.

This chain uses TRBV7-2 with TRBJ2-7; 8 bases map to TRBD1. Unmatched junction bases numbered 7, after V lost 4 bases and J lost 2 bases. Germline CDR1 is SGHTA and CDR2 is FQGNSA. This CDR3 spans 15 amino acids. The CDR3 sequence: CASSSASRGPYEQYF. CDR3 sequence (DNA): TGTGCCAGCAGCTCCGCCTCCAGGGGGCCCTACGAGCAGTACTTC.

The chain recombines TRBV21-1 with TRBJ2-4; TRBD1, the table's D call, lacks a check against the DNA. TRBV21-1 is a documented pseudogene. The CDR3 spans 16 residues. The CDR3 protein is CASSKGGRGAKNIQYF. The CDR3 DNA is TGTGCCAGCAGCAAGGGTGGCAGGGGAGCCAAAAACATTCAGTACTTC.

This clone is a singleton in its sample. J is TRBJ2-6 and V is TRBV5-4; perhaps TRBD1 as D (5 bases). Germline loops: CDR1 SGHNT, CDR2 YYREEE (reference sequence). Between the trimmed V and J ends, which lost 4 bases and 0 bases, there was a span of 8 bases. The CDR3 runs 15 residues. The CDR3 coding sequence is TGTGCCAGCAGCCCAGGGATCTCTGGGGCCAACGTCCTGACTTTC. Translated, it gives CASSPGISGANVLTF.

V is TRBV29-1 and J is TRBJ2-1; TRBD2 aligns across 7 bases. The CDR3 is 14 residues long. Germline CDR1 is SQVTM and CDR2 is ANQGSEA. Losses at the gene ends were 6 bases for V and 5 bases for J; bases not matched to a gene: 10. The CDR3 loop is CSVGHSGPNNEQFF. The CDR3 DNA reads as TGCAGCGTCGGGCATAGCGGGCCGAACAATGAGCAGTTCTTC.

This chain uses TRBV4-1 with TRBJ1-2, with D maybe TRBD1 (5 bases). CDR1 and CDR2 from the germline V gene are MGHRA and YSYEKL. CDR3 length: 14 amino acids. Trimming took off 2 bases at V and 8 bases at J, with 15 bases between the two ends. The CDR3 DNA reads TGCGCCAGCAGCCAATTAGGTCAGGCAGGGGGCTACACCTTC. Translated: CASSQLGQAGGYTF.

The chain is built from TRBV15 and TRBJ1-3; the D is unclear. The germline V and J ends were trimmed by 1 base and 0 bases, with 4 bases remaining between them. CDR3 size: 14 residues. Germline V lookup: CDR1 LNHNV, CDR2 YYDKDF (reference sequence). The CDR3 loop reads CATSRVSSGNTIYF. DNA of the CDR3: TGTGCCACCAGCAGAGTTAGCTCTGGAAACACCATATATTTT.

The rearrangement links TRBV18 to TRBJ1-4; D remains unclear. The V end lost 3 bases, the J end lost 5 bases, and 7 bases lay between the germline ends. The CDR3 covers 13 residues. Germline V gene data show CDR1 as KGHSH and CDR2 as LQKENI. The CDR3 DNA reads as TGTGCCAGCTCACCGGGCAGGAATGAAAAACTGTTTTTT. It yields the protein CASSPGRNEKLFF.

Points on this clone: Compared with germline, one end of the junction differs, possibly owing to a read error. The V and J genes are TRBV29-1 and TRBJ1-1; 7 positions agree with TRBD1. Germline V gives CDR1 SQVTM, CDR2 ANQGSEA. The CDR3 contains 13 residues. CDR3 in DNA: TGCAGCGTTGAAAAGCAGGGGGGAACACTTCGGGGCTTT. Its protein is CSVEKQGGTLRGF.

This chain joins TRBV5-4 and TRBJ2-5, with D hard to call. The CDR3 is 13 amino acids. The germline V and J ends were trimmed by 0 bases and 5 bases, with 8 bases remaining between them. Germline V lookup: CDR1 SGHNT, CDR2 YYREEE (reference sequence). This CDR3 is CASSLGGGETQYF. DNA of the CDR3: TGTGCCAGCAGCTTGGGAGGTGGTGAGACCCAGTACTTC. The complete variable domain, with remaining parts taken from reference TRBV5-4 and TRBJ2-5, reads ETGVTQSPTHLIKTRGQQVTLRCSSQSGHNTVSWYQQALGQGPQFIFQYYREEENGRGNFPPRFSGLQFPNYSSELNVNALELDDSALYLCASSLGGGETQYFGPGTRLLVL.

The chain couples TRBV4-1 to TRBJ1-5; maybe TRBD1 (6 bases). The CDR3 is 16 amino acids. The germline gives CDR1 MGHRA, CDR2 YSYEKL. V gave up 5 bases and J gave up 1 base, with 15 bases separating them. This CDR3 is CASSGETGKSNQPQHF. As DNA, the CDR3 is TGCGCCAGCAGCGGGGAGACAGGTAAAAGCAATCAGCCCCAGCATTTT.

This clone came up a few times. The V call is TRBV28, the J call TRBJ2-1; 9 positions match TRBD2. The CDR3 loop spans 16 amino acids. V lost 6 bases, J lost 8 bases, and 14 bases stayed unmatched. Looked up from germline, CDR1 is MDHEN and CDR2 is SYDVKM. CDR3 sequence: CASSTRAGGMGDEQFF. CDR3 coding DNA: TGTGCCAGCAGCACCCGAGCGGGAGGAATGGGGGATGAGCAGTTCTTC. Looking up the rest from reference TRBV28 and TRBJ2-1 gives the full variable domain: DVKVTQSSRYLVKRTGEKVFLECVQDMDHENMFWYRQDPGLGLRLIYFSYDVKMKEKGDIPEGYSVSREKKERFSLILESASTNQTSMYLCASSTRAGGMGDEQFFGPGTRLTVL.

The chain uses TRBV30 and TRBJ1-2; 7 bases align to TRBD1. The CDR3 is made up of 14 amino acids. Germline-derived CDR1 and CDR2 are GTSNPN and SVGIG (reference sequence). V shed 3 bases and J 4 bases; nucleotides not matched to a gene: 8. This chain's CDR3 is CAWRGDSFFYGYTF. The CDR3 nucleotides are TGTGCCTGGAGAGGGGACAGCTTCTTCTATGGCTACACCTTC.

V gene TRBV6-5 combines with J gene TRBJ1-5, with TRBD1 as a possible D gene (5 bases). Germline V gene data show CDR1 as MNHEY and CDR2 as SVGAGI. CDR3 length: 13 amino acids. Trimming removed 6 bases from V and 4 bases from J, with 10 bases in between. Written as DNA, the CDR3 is TGTGCCAGCAGGGGAGGGGTGAATCAGCCCCAGCATTTT. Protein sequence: CASRGGVNQPQHF.

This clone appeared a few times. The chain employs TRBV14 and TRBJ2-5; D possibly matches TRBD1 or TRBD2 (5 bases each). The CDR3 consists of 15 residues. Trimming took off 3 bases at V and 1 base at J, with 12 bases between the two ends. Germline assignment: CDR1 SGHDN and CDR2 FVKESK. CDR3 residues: CASSHLGATQETQYF. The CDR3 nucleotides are TGTGCCAGCAGCCATCTCGGGGCGACCCAAGAGACCCAGTACTTC.

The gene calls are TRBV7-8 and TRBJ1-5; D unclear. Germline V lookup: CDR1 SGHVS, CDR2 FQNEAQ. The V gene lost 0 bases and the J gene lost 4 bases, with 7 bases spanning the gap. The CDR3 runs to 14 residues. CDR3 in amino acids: CASSLALGNQPQHF. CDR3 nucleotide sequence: TGTGCCAGCAGCTTAGCGTTGGGTAATCAGCCCCAGCATTTT.

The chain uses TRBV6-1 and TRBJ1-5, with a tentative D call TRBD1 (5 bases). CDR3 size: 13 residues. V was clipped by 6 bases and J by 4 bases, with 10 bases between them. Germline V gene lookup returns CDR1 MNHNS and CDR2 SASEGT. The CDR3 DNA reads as TGTGCCAGCAGCCCGGGACCAAATCAGCCCCAGCATTTT. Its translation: CASSPGPNQPQHF.

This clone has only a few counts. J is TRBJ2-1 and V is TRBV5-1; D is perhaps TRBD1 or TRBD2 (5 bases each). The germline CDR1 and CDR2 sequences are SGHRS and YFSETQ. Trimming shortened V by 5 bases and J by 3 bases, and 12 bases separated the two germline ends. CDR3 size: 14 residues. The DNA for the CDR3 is TGCGCCAGCAGGACCGGGACCCTCTACAATGAGCAGTTCTTC. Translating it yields CASRTGTLYNEQFF. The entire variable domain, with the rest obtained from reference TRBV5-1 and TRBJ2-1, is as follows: KAGVTQTPRYLIKTRGQQVTLSCSPISGHRSVSWYQQTPGQGLQFLFEYFSETQRNKGNFPGRFSGRQFSNSRSEMNVSTLELGDSALYLCASRTGTLYNEQFFGPGTRLTVL.

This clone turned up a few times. The CDR3 DNA follows: TGTGCCATCGGACAGTATGGCTACACCTTC. This encodes CAIGQYGYTF. The genes are TRBV10-3 and TRBJ1-2, with D maybe TRBD1 (6 bases). The V gene's germline CDR1 is ENHRY and CDR2 SYGVKD. Trimming shortened V by 8 bases and J by 5 bases, and 6 bases separated the two germline ends. The CDR3 is 10 residues long.

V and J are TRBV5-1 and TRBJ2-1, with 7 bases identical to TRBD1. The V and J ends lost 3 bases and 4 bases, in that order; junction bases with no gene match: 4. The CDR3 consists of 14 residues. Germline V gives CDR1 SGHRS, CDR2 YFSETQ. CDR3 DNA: TGCGCCAGCAGCTCTCGGACAGGATACAATGAGCAGTTCTTC. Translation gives CASSSRTGYNEQFF.

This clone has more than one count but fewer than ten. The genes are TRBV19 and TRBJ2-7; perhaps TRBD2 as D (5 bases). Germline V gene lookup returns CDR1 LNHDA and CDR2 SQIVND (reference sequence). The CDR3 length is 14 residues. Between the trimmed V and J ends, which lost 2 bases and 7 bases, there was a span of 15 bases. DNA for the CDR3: TGTGCCAGTAGTATAACGCGAGGGCCTCGGGAGCAGTACTTC. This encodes CASSITRGPREQYF.

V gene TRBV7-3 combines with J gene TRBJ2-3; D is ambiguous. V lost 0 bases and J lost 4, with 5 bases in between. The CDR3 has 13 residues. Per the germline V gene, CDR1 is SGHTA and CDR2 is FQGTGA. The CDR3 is CASSLTYPDTQYF. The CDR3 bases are TGTGCCAGCAGCTTAACGTATCCAGATACGCAGTATTTT.

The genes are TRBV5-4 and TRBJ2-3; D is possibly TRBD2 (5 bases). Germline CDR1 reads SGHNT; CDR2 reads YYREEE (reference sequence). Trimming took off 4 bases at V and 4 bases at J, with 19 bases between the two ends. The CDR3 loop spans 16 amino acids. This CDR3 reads CASSPRSGVSADTQYF. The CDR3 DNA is TGTGCCAGCAGCCCCAGGTCTGGGGTTAGCGCAGATACGCAGTATTTT.

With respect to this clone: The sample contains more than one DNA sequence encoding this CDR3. DNA for the CDR3: TGTGCCATCTCGAGGGTCAACTATGGCTACACCTTC. Its protein product is CAISRVNYGYTF. V usage is TRBV10-3 and J usage is TRBJ1-2, with D unresolved. This CDR3 region has 12 residues. Between the trimmed V and J ends, which lost 8 bases and 2 bases, there was a span of 9 bases. The germline gives CDR1 ENHRY, CDR2 SYGVKD.

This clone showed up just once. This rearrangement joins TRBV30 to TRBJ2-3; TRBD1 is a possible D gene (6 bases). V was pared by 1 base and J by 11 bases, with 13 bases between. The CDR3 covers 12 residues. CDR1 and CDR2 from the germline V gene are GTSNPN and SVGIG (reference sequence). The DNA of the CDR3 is TGTGCCTGGAGTGCCGCAGGGGTAGGGCAGTATTTT. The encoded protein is CAWSAAGVGQYF.

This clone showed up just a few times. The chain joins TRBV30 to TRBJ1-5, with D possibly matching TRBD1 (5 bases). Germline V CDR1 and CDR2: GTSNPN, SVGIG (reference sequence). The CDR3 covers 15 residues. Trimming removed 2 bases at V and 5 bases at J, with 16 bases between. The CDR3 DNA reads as TGTGCCTGGAGTCCGGGACGGAGGGGAGATCAGCCCCAGCATTTT. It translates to CAWSPGRRGDQPQHF.

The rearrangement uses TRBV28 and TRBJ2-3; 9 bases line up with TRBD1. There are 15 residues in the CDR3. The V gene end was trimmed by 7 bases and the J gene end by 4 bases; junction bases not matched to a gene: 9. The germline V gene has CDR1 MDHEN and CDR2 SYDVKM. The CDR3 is CASTSGTGSADTQYF. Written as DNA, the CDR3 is TGTGCCAGCACCTCGGGGACAGGGTCTGCAGATACGCAGTATTTT.

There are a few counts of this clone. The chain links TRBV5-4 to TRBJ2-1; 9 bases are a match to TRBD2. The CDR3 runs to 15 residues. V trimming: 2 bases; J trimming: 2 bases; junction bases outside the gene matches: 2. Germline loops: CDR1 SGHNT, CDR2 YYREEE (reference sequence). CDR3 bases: TGTGCCAGCAGCTTAGCGGGAGGCACCTACAATGAGCAGTTCTTC. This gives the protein CASSLAGGTYNEQFF. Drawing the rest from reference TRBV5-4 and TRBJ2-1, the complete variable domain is ETGVTQSPTHLIKTRGQQVTLRCSSQSGHNTVSWYQQALGQGPQFIFQYYREEENGRGNFPPRFSGLQFPNYSSELNVNALELDDSALYLCASSLAGGTYNEQFFGPGTRLTVL.

The chain's CDR3 is CSVEGARANTGELFF. In DNA form, the CDR3 reads TGCAGCGTTGAAGGTGCCAGGGCGAACACCGGGGAGCTGTTTTTT. The gene calls are TRBV29-1 and TRBJ2-2; D is possibly TRBD1 (5 bases). The CDR3 contains 15 residues. With 1 base removed from V and 0 bases from J, the gap between germline ends came to 9 bases. Germline lookup yields CDR1 SQVTM and CDR2 ANQGSEA.